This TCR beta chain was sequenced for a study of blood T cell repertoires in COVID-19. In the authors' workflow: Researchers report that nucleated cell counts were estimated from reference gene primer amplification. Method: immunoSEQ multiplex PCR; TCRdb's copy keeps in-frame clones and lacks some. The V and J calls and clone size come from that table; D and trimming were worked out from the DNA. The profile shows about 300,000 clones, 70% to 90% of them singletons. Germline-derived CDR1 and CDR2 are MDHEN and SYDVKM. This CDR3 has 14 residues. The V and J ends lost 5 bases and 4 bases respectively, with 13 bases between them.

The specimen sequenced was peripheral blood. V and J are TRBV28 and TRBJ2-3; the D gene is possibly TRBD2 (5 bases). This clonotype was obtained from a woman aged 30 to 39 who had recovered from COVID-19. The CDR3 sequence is CASSDPGGADTQYF. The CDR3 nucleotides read TGTGCCAGCAGTGACCCAGGAGGCGCAGATACGCAGTATTTT.